The clone carrying this T cell receptor (beta chain) appeared a few times. Its antigen is not known. These data are taken from a study of T cell repertoires in cytomegalovirus infection. Study overall: Signatures in public TCR beta sequences pointed to both CMV infection and matching HLA type. Study-wide results and limits: There were HLA-C-restricted CMV-specific TCR beta clonotypes dominating the ex vivo response. Individuals carrying CMV plus the relevant HLA were identified by cumulative frequency of public TCR beta families.

TCRdb redid the calling of the reads with MiXCR, one entry per CDR3 protein. The sample has 250,000 to 300,000 distinct CDR3 sequences, approximately 10% seen once; the top ten hold around 15%. Looked up from germline, CDR1 is SEHNR and CDR2 is FQNEAQ (reference sequence). Trimming at V came to 4 bases and at J to 6 bases, leaving 8 bases not matched to a gene. The CDR3 sequence is 16 residues long. The chain is built from TRBV7-9 and TRBJ1-5, with 11 nucleotides matching TRBD1. The sample comprised PBMCs. The origin of this receptor is a human donor in good health (CMV status not recorded). Some clones in this sample may be carry-over from other donors' samples. The CDR3: CASSYGDRGKGQPQHF. CDR3 in DNA: TGTGCCAGCAGCTATGGGGACAGGGGGAAGGGTCAGCCCCAGCATTTT.